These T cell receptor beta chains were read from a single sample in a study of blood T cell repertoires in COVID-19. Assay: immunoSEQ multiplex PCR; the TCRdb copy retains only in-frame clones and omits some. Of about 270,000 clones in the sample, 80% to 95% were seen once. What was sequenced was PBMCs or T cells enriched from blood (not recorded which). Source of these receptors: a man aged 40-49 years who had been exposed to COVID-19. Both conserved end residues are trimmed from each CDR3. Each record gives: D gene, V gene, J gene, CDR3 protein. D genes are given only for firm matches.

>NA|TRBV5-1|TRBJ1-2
ASRLTGYTISYT
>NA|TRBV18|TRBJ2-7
ASSKWDTHYEQY
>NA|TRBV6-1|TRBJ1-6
ASSDITGSVDSPLH
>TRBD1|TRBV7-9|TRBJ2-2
ASSYNRGWELF
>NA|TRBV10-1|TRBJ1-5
ASSETGNQPQH
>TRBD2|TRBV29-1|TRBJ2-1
SVEGSLAGEIEQF
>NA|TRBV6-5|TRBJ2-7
ATMVAVGSYEQY
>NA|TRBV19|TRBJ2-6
ASSIATGVAGANVLT
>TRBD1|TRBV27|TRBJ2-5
ASSEQGGETQY
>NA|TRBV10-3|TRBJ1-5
ATGGRSNQPQH
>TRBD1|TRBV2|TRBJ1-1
ASSETGEGTEAF
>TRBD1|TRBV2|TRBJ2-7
ASTGQGYEQY
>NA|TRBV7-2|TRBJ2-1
ASSPPVSSYNEQF
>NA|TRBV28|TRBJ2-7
ASSFDARMSSYEQY
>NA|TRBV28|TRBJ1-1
ASSLEWRGFAF
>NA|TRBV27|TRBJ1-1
ASSLPGKTEAF
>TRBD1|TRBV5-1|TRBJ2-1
ASSFGTGGAYNEQF
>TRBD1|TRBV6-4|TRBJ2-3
ASSPSTGRAFSTDTQY
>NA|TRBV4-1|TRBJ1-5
ASSQNSKTGQLVQPQH
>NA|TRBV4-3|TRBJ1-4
ASSQDKGEVEKLF
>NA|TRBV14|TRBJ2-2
ASSKLVNTGELF
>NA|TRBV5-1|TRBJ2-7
ASSPVELGNSYEQY
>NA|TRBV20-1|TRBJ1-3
SAKQGGAIY
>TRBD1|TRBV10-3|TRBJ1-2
AISAQGASYYGYT
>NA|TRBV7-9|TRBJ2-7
ASSLGSYEQY
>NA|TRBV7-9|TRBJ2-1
ASSGIRGNEQF
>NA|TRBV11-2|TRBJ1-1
ASSLRRDTEAF
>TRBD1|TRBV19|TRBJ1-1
ASSRQGAANTEAF
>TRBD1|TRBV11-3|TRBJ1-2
ASSQRQGFIT
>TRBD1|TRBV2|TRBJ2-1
ASRVDRGDNEQF
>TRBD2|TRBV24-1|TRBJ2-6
ATSDSGGPGANVLT
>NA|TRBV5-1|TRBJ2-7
ASAMGQMSSYEQY
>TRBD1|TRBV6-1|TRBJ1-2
ASSEYAGTGPNYGYT
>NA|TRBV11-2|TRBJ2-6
ASRGVGDNPVTGANVLT
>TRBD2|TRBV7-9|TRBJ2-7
ASSLAKGGRGYEQY
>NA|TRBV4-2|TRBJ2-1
ASSQDGSGLLGDEQF
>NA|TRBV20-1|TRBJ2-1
SARAPGGQF
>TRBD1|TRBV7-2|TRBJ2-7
ASSSQTGVWYEQY
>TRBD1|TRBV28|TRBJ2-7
ASSPTGLQEQY
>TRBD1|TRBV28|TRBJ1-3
ASRPAGGGGNTIY
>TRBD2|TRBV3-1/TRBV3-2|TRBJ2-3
ASSQDGEGTSRPTDTQY
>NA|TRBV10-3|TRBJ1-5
AISEQGAANQPQH
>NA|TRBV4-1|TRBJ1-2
ASSRPGLNYGYT
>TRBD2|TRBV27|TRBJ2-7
ASSFLAGAYEQY